Below are 19 T cell receptor beta chains sequenced from a single sample in a study of metastatic and nonmetastatic thyroid tumors. TCRdb re-clonotyped the PCR reads through MiXCR. Of more than 20,000 clones in the sample, about 12% are singletons; the top ten hold roughly a quarter. All patients were untreated before thyroid surgery. Sample: blood. The receptors derive from a female donor with papillary thyroid cancer or a benign thyroid nodule (not recorded which). Some clones in this sample may be carry-over from other donors' samples.

This clone was counted ten times or more. This chain connects TRBV27 to TRBJ2-6; D unclear. This CDR3 region has 16 residues. Germline V gene lookup returns CDR1 MNHEY and CDR2 SMNVEV (reference sequence). V lost 4 bases, J lost 0 bases, and 10 bases lay in between. In DNA, the CDR3 is TGTGCCAGCAGTTGGGGATTTGGCTCTGGGGCCAACGTCCTGACTTTC. Its translation is CASSWGFGSGANVLTF.

Remarks on this clone: A much larger clone differs from this one at a single base, so this may be a read error. In DNA form, the CDR3 reads TGTGCCAGCAGCTCGAACGATGATAGCAATCAGCCCCAGCATTTT. Amino acid sequence: CASSSNDDSNQPQHF. The chain has TRBV5-6 and TRBJ1-5; D is undetermined. The CDR3 totals 15 residues. Germline V gives CDR1 SGHDT, CDR2 YYEEEE. Deletions cut 3 bases from V and 0 bases from J, with 10 bases between.

This clone was counted ten times or more. This chain uses TRBV5-6 with TRBJ2-4; 7 bases are a match to TRBD1. The CDR3 runs to 15 residues. J lost 3 bases, V lost 2 bases, and 5 bases had no gene match. CDR1 and CDR2 from the germline V gene are SGHDT and YYEEEE. The CDR3 DNA follows: TGTGCCAGCAGCTTAGTCCGGACAGGCAAAAACATTCAGTACTTC. Residues: CASSLVRTGKNIQYF.

This clone has ten or more counts. The chain combines TRBV19 with TRBJ1-1; D remains unclear. Trimming removed 7 bases at V and 4 bases at J, with 13 bases between. CDR1 is LNHDA and CDR2 is SQIVND in the germline V gene (reference sequence). The CDR3 is made up of 13 amino acids. The CDR3, as DNA: TGTGCCAGTATGCAGGTAGTGGGCACTGAAGCTTTCTTT. Its protein product is CASMQVVGTEAFF.

At least ten counts were recorded for this clone. The genes are TRBV19 and TRBJ1-2, with D hard to call. The germline V gene encodes CDR1 LNHDA and CDR2 SQIVND (reference sequence). Trimming took off 3 bases at V and 5 bases at J, with 10 bases between the two ends. The CDR3 is 13 amino acids. In DNA form, the CDR3 reads TGTGCCAGTAGTATTGGAGAAACATATGGCTACACCTTC. Protein: CASSIGETYGYTF.

This clone is medium-sized within its sample. The V and J genes are TRBV28 and TRBJ2-7; 10 nucleotides agree with TRBD2. The CDR3 is made up of 16 amino acids. V lost 3 bases to trimming and J lost 5 bases; unmatched junction nucleotides: 10. CDR1 and CDR2 (germline): MDHEN, SYDVKM. In DNA, the CDR3 is TGTGCCAGCAGTTTCCCCCGGGCTAGCGGGAGACACGAGCAGTACTTC. It codes for CASSFPRASGRHEQYF.

In this sample, this clone turned up many times. This chain connects TRBV20-1 to TRBJ2-5; TRBD1 is a possible D gene (5 bases). This CDR3 comprises 15 residues. The V gene lost 7 bases and the J gene lost 4 bases, with 22 bases spanning the gap. Germline V gene lookup returns CDR1 DFQATT and CDR2 SNEGSKA (reference sequence). CDR3 amino acids: CSVEGALDNRETQYF. CDR3 coding DNA: TGCAGTGTGGAAGGGGCGCTGGATAACCGAGAGACCCAGTACTTC.

The sample holds many counts of this clone. This chain links TRBV19 with TRBJ2-3, with D possibly being TRBD1 or TRBD2 (5 bases each). This CDR3 is 13 amino acids long. Looked up from germline, CDR1 is LNHDA and CDR2 is SQIVND (reference sequence). The ends were cut back, 5 bases at V and 14 bases at J, with 20 bases in the middle. The CDR3 sequence: CASSAKPGTEGYF. As DNA, the CDR3 is TGTGCCAGTAGTGCGAAACCGGGGACCGAAGGGTATTTT.

This clone was seen only a few times. This rearrangement joins TRBV6-1 to TRBJ1-5; D gene ambiguous. CDR3 length equals 16 residues. V dropped 0 bases and J dropped 2 bases, with 11 bases sitting between them. Germline CDR1 and CDR2: MNHNS and SASEGT. CDR3 nucleotide sequence: TGTGCCAGCAGTGAAGCTCCGGGTTCAGGCAATCAGCCCCAGCATTTT. Protein product: CASSEAPGSGNQPQHF.

This clone was seen many times. V usage is TRBV3-1 and J usage is TRBJ2-3, with 11 positions matching TRBD2. The CDR3 loop spans 16 amino acids. V lost 1 base to trimming and J lost 7 bases; unmatched junction nucleotides: 7. Germline assignment: CDR1 LGHDT and CDR2 YNNKEL (reference sequence). The CDR3 DNA follows: TGTGCCAGCAGCCAAGGCGTTGGGACTAGCGGAAATACGCAGTATTTT. Encoded protein: CASSQGVGTSGNTQYF.

This clone was detected ten times or more. The rearrangement joins TRBV3-1 to TRBJ2-3; no clear D gene. V lost 0 bases and J lost 3, with 1 base in between. CDR1 LGHDT and CDR2 YNNKEL come from the germline V gene (reference sequence). The CDR3 spans 12 residues. In nucleotides, the CDR3 is TGTGCCAGCAGCCAAGAAACAGATACGCAGTATTTT. It specifies CASSQETDTQYF.

This clone was observed many times. The gene calls are TRBV27 and TRBJ1-2, with D perhaps matching TRBD1 (5 bases). The CDR3 consists of 14 residues. V lost 0 bases and J lost 3, with 8 bases in between. The germline V gene encodes CDR1 MNHEY and CDR2 SMNVEV (reference sequence). CDR3: CASSLSQGHYGYTF. CDR3 DNA sequence: TGTGCCAGCAGTTTATCCCAGGGTCACTATGGCTACACCTTC.

This clone rates as medium-sized (0.01 to 0.1%). The chain couples TRBV15 to TRBJ2-7, with 7 bases identical to TRBD1. Per the germline V gene, CDR1 is LNHNV and CDR2 is YYDKDF (reference sequence). The CDR3 loop spans 12 amino acids. The V gene end was trimmed by 9 bases and the J gene end by 7 bases; junction bases not matched to a gene: 9. Here the CDR3 reads CATRGTVGEQYF. CDR3 bases: TGTGCCACAAGAGGGACAGTTGGAGAGCAGTACTTC. Full variable domain (outside the CDR3, taken from reference TRBV15 and TRBJ2-7): DAMVIQNPRYQVTQFGKPVTLSCSQTLNHNVMYWYQQKSSQAPKLLFHYYDKDFNNEADTPDNFQSRRPNTSFCFLDIRSPGLGDTAMYLCATRGTVGEQYFGPGTRLTVT.

This clone showed up many times. The chain links TRBV4-1 to TRBJ1-1; 9 bases match TRBD1. With 4 bases clipped from V and 4 bases from J, the junction kept 10 bases outside the gene matches. CDR1 and CDR2 (germline): MGHRA, YSYEKL. The CDR3 has 16 residues. The chain's CDR3 is CASSPSPGTGSTEAFF. In DNA form, the CDR3 reads TGCGCCAGCAGCCCGTCTCCCGGGACAGGGAGCACTGAAGCTTTCTTT.

The rearrangement joins TRBV6-5 to TRBJ1-6, with TRBD1 matching over 9 bases. The CDR3 sequence is 14 residues long. CDR1 and CDR2 (germline): MNHEY, SVGAGI. V shed 6 bases and J 9 bases; nucleotides not matched to a gene: 6. The CDR3 DNA follows: TGTGCCAGCAGATACCGGGACAGGGTTTCACCCCTCCACTTT. Translated, it gives CASRYRDRVSPLHF.

This clone was observed a handful of times. A much larger clone is a single base away; this may be a read error. The chain links TRBV19 to TRBJ1-1; 7 bases match TRBD1. The CDR3 contains 15 residues. CDR1 LNHDA and CDR2 SQIVND come from the germline V gene (reference sequence). V lost 7 bases and J lost 2; bases outside the gene matches: 10. Here the CDR3 reads CASKKGAEINTEAFF. CDR3 coding DNA: TGTGCCAGTAAAAAGGGGGCGGAGATTAACACTGAAGCTTTCTTT.

There are many counts of this clone. The CDR3 here is CASSLNLDTQYF. CDR3 coding DNA: TGTGCCAGCAGCTTAAATTTAGATACGCAGTATTTT. The chain couples TRBV11-2 to TRBJ2-3; D is uncertain. Between the trimmed V and J ends, which lost 2 bases and 5 bases, there was a span of 5 bases. The CDR3 has 12 residues. Germline V gene lookup returns CDR1 SGHAT and CDR2 FQNNGV.

This clone was recorded at least ten times. V and J are TRBV29-1 and TRBJ2-7; D gene unclear. Trimming shortened V by 2 bases and J by 9 bases, and 20 bases separated the two germline ends. Germline V gene lookup returns CDR1 SQVTM and CDR2 ANQGSEA. The CDR3 runs 14 residues. The CDR3 sequence is CSVEYETDPWGQYF. CDR3 nucleotide sequence: TGCAGCGTTGAATATGAGACGGACCCTTGGGGGCAGTACTTC.

This clone was detected many times. The chain recombines TRBV4-1 with TRBJ1-3; 8 nucleotides align to TRBD1. V shed 2 bases, J shed 0 bases, and the junction held 9 bases outside the gene matches. Germline CDR1 and CDR2: MGHRA and YSYEKL. The CDR3 totals 18 residues. CDR3 nucleotides: TGCGCCAGCAGCCAACCTACACAGGGGGGGAGCTCTGGAAACACCATATATTTT. Residues: CASSQPTQGGSSGNTIYF.